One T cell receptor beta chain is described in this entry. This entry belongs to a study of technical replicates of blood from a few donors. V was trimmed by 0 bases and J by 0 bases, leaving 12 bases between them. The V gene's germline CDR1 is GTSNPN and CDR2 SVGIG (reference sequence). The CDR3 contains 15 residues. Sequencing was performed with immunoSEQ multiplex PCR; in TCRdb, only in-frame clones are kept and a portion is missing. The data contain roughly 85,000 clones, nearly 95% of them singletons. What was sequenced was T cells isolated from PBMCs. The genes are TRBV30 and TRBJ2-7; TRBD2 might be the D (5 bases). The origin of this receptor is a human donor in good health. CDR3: CAWSVPPGSSYEQYF. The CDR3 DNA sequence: TGTGCCTGGAGTGTACCGCCTGGGAGCTCCTACGAGCAGTACTTC.